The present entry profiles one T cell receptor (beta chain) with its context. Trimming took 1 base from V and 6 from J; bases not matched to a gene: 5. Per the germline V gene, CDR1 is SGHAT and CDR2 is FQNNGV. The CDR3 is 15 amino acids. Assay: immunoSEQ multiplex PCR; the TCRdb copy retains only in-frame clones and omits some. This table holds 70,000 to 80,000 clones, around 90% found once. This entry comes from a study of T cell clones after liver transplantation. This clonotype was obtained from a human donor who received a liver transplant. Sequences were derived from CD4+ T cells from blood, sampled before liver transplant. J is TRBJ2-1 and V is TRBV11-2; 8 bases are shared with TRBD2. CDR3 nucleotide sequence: TGTGCCAGCAGCTTAGTAGGGACTAGGGGCAATGAGCAGTTCTTC. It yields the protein CASSLVGTRGNEQFF.